This TCR beta chain was obtained from a study of control samples from healthy donors and cancer patients. The CDR3 is 16 amino acids. Germline V lookup: CDR1 KGHSH, CDR2 LQKENI. Regarding this clone: At one of its ends the junction is not consistent with the germline gene, which may arise from a read error.

The method was immunoSEQ multiplex PCR; TCRdb's version includes in-frame clones alone and lacks a portion of them. The sample holds 70,000 to 100,000 clones, 70% to 90% seen once. The clonotype originates from a woman in her fifties or sixties with head and neck cancer. The sequenced material came from PBMCs. The J gene is TRBJ2-2, the V gene TRBV18; 14 bases line up with TRBD2. In DNA form, the CDR3 reads TGTGCCAGCTCACCGGGACTAGCGGGAGTGACCGGAGAGCTGTTTTTT. It specifies CASSPGLAGVTGELFF.